The clone carrying this T cell receptor (beta chain) was recorded a few times. Its specificity is unknown. The data derive from a study of early T cells in non-severe SARS-CoV-2 infection. CDR1 is DFQATT and CDR2 is SNEGSKA in the germline V gene (reference sequence). The length of the CDR3 is 14 residues. V was cut by 3 bases and J by 5 bases, with 14 bases left in between. Attachment of unique molecular identifiers to individual cDNA molecules was performed. In TCRdb, the 5' RACE reads were re-called with MiXCR into one record per CDR3 protein. This table has some 60,000 distinct CDR3 sequences, over 9.5% appearing once. Study results and caveats: Sequences matched to VDJdb favored anti-spike CD8 responses, while private and CD4 specificities were missed.

Sequencing input: whole blood. The sequence was collected from an adult who was a healthcare worker with PCR-confirmed SARS-CoV-2 infection or an uninfected control (not recorded which). The V call is TRBV20-1, the J call TRBJ1-5; D gene ambiguous. CDR3 sequence (DNA): TGCAGTGCTAGCAGTCCGTCCATCTATCAGCCCCAGCATTTT. This encodes CSASSPSIYQPQHF.